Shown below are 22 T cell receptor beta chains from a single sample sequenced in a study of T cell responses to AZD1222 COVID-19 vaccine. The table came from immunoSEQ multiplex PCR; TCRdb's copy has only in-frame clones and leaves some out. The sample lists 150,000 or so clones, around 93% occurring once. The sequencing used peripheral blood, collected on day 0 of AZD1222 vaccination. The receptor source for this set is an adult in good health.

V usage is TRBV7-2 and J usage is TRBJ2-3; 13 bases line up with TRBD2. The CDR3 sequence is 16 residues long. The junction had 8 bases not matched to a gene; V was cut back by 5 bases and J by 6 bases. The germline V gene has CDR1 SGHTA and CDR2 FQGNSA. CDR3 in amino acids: CASSRRTSGSVDTQYF. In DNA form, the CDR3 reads TGTGCCAGCAGCCGCCGGACTAGCGGGAGTGTGGATACGCAGTATTTT. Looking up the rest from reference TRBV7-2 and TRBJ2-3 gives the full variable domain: GAGVSQSPSNKVTEKGKDVELRCDPISGHTALYWYRQSLGQGLEFLIYFQGNSAPDKSGLPSDRFSAERTGGSVSTLTIQRTQQEDSAVYLCASSRRTSGSVDTQYFGPGTRLTVL.

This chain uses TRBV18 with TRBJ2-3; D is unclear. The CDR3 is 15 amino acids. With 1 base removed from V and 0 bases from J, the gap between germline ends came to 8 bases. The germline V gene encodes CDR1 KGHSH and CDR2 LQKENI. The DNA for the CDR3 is TGTGCCAGCTCACCACAACCAAGAAGCACAGATACGCAGTATTTT. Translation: CASSPQPRSTDTQYF.

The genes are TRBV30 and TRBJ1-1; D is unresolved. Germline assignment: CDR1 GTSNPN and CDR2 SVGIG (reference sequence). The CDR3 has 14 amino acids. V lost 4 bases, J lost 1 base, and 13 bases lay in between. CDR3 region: CAWNSRAGNTEAFF. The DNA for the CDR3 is TGTGCCTGGAATTCGAGGGCAGGGAACACTGAAGCTTTCTTT.

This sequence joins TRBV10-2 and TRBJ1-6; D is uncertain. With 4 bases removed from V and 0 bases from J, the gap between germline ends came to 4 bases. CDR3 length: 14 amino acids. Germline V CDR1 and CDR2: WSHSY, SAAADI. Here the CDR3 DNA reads TGCGCCAGCAGTGCAAGCTCCTATAATTCACCCCTCCACTTT. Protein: CASSASSYNSPLHF.

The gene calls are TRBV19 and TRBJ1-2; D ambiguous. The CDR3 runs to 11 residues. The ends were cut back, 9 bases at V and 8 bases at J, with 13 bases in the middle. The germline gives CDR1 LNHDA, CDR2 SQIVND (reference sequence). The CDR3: CASWLEGGYTF. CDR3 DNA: TGTGCCAGCTGGCTGGAGGGAGGCTACACCTTC.

The chain's CDR3 is CASSFGLAGYEQYF. DNA of the CDR3: TGCGCCAGCAGCTTCGGACTAGCGGGATACGAGCAGTACTTC. V usage is TRBV5-1 and J usage is TRBJ2-7; the match to TRBD2 covers 12 bases. CDR1 is SGHRS and CDR2 is YFSETQ in the germline V gene. Germline trimming cut 2 bases from V and 4 bases from J; bases unmatched to any gene: 1. The CDR3 sequence is 14 residues long.

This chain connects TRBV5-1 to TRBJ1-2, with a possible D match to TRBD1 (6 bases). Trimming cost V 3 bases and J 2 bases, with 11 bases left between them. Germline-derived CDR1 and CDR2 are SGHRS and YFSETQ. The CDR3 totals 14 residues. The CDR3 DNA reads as TGCGCCAGCAGCTCGCAAGGGGGAAACTATGGCTACACCTTC. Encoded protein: CASSSQGGNYGYTF. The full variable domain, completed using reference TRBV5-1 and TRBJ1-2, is KAGVTQTPRYLIKTRGQQVTLSCSPISGHRSVSWYQQTPGQGLQFLFEYFSETQRNKGNFPGRFSGRQFSNSRSEMNVSTLELGDSALYLCASSSQGGNYGYTFGSGTRLTVV.

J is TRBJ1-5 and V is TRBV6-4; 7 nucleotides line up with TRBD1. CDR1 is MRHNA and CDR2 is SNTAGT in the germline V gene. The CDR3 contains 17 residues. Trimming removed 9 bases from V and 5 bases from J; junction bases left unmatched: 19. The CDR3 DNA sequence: TGTGCCAGGCGCAGGGGGGCTCTGGGGAATACTCATCAGCCCCAGCATTTT. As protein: CARRRGALGNTHQPQHF.

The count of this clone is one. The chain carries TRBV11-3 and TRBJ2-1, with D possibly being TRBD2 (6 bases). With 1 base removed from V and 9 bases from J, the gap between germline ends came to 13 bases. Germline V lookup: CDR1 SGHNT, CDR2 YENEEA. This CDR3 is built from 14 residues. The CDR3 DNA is TGTGCCAGCAGCTTAGCACCTAGCGCAGGTGAGCAGTTCTTC. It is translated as CASSLAPSAGEQFF. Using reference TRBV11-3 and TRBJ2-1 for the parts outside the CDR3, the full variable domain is EAGVVQSPRYKIIEKKQPVAFWCNPISGHNTLYWYLQNLGQGPELLIRYENEEAVDDSQLPKDRFSAERLKGVDSTLKIQPAELGDSAVYLCASSLAPSAGEQFFGPGTRLTVL.

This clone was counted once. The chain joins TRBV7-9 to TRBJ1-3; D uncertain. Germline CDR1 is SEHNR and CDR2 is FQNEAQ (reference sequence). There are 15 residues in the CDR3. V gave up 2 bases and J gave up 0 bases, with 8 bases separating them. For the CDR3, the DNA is TGTGCCAGCAGCTTACTCGAGGGCTCTGGAAACACCATATATTTT. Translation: CASSLLEGSGNTIYF.

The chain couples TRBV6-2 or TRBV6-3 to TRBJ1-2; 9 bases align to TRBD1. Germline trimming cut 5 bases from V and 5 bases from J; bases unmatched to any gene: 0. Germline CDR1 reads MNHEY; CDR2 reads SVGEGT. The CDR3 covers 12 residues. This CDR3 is CASSDRGYGYTF. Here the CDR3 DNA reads TGTGCCAGCAGTGACAGGGGGTATGGCTACACCTTC.

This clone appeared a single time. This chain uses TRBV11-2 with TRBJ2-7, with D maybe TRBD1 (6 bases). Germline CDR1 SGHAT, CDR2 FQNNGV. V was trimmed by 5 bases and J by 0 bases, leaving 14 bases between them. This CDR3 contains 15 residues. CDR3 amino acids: CASSIQGRSSYEQYF. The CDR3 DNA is TGTGCCAGCAGCATACAGGGTCGCAGCTCCTACGAGCAGTACTTC.

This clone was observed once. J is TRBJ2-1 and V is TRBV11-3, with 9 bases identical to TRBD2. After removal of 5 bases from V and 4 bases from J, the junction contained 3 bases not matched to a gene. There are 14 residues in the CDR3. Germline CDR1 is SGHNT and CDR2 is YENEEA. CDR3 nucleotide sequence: TGTGCCAGCAGCCCGACTAGCGGTTACAATGAGCAGTTCTTC. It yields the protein CASSPTSGYNEQFF.

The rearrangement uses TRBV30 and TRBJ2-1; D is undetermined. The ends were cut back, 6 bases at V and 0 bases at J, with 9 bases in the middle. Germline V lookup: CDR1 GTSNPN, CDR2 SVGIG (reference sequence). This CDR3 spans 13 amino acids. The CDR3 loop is CACGQSSYNEQFF. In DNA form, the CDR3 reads TGTGCCTGTGGGCAGAGCTCCTACAATGAGCAGTTCTTC.

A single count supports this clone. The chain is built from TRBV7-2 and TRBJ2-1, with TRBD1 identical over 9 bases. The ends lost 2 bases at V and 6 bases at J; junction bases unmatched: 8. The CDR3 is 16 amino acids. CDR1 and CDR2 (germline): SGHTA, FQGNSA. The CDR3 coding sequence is TGTGCCAGCAGCTTAATGGGACAGGGTATCAGCAATGAGCAGTTCTTC. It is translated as CASSLMGQGISNEQFF.

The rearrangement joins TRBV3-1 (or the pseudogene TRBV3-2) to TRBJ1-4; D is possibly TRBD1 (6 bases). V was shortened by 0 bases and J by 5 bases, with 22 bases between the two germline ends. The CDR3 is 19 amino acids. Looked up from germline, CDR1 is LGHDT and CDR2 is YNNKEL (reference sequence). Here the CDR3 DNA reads TGTGCCAGCAGCCAAGAGGGGGATAGCGCAACGAGGGGGAATGAAAAACTGTTTTTT. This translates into CASSQEGDSATRGNEKLFF.

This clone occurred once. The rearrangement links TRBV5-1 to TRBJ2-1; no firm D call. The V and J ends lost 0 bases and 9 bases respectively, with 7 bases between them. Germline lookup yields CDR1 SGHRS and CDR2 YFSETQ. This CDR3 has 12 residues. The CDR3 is CASSLGLGEQFF. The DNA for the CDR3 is TGCGCCAGCAGCTTGGGCCTAGGTGAGCAGTTCTTC.

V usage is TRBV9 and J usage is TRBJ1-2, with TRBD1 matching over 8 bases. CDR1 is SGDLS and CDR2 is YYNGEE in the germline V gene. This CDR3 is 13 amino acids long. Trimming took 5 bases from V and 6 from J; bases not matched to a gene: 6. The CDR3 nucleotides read TGTGCCAGCAGAGACAGGGGTATTGATGGCTACACCTTC. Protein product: CASRDRGIDGYTF. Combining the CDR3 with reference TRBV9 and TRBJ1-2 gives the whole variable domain DSGVTQTPKHLITATGQRVTLRCSPRSGDLSVYWYQQSLDQGLQFLIQYYNGEERAKGNILERFSAQQFPDLHSELNLSSLELGDSALYFCASRDRGIDGYTFGSGTRLTVV.

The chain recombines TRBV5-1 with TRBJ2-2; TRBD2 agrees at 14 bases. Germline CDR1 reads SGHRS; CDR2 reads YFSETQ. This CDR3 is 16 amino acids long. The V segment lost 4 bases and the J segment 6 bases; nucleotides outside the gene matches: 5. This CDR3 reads CASSTGLAGASGELFF. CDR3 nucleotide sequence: TGCGCCAGCAGCACGGGACTAGCGGGAGCGTCCGGGGAGCTGTTTTTT.

DNA of the CDR3: TGTGCCAGCAGTCCCCTGAGACTAGAATTTAACGAGCAGTACTTC. Amino acid sequence: CASSPLRLEFNEQYF. V usage is TRBV28 and J usage is TRBJ2-7, with a weak D call TRBD2 (6 bases). Germline lookup yields CDR1 MDHEN and CDR2 SYDVKM. The CDR3 length is 15 residues. Trimming stripped 5 bases from V and 5 bases from J, with 19 bases between.

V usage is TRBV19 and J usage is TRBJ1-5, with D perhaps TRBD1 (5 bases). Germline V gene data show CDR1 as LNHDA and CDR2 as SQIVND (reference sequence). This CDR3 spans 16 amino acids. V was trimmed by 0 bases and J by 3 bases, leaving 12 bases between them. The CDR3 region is CASSIDGTGFNQPQHF. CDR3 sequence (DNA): TGTGCCAGTAGTATAGATGGGACGGGATTCAATCAGCCCCAGCATTTT.

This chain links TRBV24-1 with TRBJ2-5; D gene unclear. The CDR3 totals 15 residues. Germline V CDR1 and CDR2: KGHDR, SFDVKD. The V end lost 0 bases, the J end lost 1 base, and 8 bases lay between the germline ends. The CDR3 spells CATSDLSAGQETQYF. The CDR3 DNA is TGTGCCACCAGTGATTTGTCAGCTGGCCAAGAGACCCAGTACTTC.